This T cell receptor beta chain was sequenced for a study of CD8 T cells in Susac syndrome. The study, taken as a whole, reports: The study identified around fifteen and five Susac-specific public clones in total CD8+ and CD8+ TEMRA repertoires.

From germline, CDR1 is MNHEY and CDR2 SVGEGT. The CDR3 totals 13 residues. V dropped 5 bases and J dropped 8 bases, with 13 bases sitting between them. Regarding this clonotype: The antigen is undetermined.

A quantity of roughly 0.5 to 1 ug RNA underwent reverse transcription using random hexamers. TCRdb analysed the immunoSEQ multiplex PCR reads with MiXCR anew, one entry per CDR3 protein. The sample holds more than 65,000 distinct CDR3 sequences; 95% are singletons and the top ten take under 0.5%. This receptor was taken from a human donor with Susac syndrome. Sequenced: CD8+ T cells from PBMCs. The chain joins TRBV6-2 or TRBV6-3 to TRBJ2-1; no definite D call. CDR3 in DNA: TGTGCCAGCAGTCGAGTGGGTGGGGATGAGCAGTTCTTC. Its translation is CASSRVGGDEQFF.